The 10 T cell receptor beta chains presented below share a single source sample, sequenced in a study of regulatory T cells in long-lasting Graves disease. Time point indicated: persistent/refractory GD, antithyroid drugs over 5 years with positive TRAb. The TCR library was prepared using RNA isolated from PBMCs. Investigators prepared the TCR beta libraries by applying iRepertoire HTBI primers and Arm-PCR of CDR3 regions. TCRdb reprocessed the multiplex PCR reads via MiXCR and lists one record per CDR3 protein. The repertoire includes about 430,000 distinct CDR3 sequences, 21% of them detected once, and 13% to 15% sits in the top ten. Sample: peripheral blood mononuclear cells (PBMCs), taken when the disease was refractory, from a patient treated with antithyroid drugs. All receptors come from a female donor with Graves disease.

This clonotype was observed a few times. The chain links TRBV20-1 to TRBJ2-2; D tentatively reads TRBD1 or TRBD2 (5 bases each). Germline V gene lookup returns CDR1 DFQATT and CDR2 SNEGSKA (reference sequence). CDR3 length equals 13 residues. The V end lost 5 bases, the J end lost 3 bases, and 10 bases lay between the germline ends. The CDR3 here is CSAAGTDTGELFF. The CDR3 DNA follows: TGCAGTGCTGCAGGGACGGACACCGGGGAGCTGTTTTTT.

This CDR3 reads CASSSWMYETQYF. In nucleotides, the CDR3 is TGTGCCAGCAGCTCATGGATGTACGAGACCCAGTACTTC. The genes are TRBV5-4 and TRBJ2-5, with D unresolved. This CDR3 region has 13 residues. Trimming removed 3 bases from V and 5 bases from J, with 11 bases in between. Per germline, CDR1 SGHNT and CDR2 YYREEE (reference sequence).

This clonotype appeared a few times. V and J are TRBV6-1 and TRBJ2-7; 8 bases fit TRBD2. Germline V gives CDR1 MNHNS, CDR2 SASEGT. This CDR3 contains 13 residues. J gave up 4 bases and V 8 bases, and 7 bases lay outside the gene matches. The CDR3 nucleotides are TGTGCCAGCTCCACGGGGGGGCTGTACGAGCAGTACTTC. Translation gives CASSTGGLYEQYF.

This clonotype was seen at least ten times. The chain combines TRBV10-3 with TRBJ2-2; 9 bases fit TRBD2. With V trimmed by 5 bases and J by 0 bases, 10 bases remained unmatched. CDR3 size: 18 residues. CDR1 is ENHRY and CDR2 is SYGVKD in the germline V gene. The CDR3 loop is CAISPSGLAGPNTGELFF. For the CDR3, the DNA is TGTGCCATCAGTCCTTCGGGGCTAGCGGGGCCGAACACCGGGGAGCTGTTTTTT.

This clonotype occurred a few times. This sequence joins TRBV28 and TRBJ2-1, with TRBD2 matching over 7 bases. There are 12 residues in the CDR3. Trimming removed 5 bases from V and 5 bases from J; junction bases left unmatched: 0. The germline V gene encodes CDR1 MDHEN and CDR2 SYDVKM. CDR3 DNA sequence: TGTGCCAGCAGTGGACTAGACAATGAGCAGTTCTTC. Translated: CASSGLDNEQFF.

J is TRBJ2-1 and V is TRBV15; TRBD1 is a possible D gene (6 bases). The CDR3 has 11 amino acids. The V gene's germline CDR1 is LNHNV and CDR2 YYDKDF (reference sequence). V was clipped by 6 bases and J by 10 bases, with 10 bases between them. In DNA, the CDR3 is TGTGCCACCAGTACCGGGACAGAGCAGTTCTTC. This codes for CATSTGTEQFF.

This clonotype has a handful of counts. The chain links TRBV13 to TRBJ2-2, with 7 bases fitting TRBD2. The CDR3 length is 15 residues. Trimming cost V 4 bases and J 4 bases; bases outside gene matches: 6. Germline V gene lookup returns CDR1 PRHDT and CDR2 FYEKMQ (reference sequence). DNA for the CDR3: TGTGCCAGCAGCTGGCGGGAGAGTGGCACCGGGGAGCTGTTTTTT. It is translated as CASSWRESGTGELFF.

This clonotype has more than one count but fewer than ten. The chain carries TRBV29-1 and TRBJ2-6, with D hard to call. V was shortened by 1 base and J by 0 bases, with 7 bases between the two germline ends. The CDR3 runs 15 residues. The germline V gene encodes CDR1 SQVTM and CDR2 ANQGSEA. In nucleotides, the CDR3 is TGCAGCGTTGAAGTCTGGGGCTCTGGGGCCAACGTCCTGACTTTC. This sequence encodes CSVEVWGSGANVLTF.

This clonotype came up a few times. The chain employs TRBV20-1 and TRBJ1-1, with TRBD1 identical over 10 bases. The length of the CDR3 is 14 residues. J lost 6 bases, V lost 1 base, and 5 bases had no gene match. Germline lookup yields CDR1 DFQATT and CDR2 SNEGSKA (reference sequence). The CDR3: CSARGDRGSAEAFF. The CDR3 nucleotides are TGCAGTGCTAGAGGGGACAGGGGTTCGGCTGAAGCTTTCTTT.

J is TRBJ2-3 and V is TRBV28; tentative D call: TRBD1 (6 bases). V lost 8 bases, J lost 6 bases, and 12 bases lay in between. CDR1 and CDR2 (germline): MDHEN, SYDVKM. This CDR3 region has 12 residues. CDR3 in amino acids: CASGQGYDTQYF. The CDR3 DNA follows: TGTGCCAGCGGCCAGGGGTATGATACGCAGTATTTT. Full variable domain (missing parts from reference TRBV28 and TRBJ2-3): DVKVTQSSRYLVKRTGEKVFLECVQDMDHENMFWYRQDPGLGLRLIYFSYDVKMKEKGDIPEGYSVSREKKERFSLILESASTNQTSMYLCASGQGYDTQYFGPGTRLTVL.